A single T cell receptor beta chain is shown here with its context. The source of the sample is a study of Tregs in tolerant kidney transplant recipients. The CDR3 length is 17 residues. Looked up from germline, CDR1 is GTSNPN and CDR2 is SVGIG (reference sequence). TCRdb's table, derived via immunoSEQ multiplex PCR, lists solely in-frame clones and lacks some. The table includes roughly 250,000 clones, 84% detected once. Thawed PBMCs were FACS-sorted into unstimulated CD4+CD25+CD127- regulatory T cells, CD4+CD25- non-regulatory cells, CD4 and CD8 cells. The chain carries TRBV30 and TRBJ2-7, with 15 bases identical to TRBD2. Specimen: CD4+ T cells from blood. The clonotype comes from a human donor in good health. This CDR3 reads CAARGSGLAGGIYEQYF. The DNA for the CDR3 is TGTGCTGCGCGCGGTTCGGGACTAGCGGGAGGCATTTACGAGCAGTACTTC. Drawing the rest from reference TRBV30 and TRBJ2-7, the complete variable domain is SQTIHQWPATLVQPVGSPLSLECTVEGTSNPNLYWYRQAAGRGLQLLFYSVGIGQISSEVPQNLSASRPQDRQFILSSKKLLLSDSGFYLCAARGSGLAGGIYEQYFGPGTRLTVT.